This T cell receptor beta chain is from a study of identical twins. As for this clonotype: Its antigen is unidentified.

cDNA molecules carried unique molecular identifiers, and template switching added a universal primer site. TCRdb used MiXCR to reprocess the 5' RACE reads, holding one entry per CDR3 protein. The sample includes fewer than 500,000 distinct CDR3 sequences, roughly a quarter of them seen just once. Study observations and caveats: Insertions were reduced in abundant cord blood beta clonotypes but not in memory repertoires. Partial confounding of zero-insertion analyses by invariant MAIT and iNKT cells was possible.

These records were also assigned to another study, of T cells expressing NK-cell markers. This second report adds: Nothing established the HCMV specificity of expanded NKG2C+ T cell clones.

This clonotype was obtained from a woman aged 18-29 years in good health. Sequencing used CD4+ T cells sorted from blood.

Here the CDR3 reads CASSWTRDTHYNEQFF. In DNA form, the CDR3 reads TGTGCCAGCAGCTGGACCCGGGACACTCACTACAATGAGCAGTTCTTC. The chain combines TRBV7-6 with TRBJ2-1; possibly TRBD1 for D (6 bases). This CDR3 is 16 amino acids long. The germline V gene encodes CDR1 SGHVS and CDR2 FNYEAQ. V was trimmed by 4 bases and J by 3 bases, leaving 16 bases between them.